What follows describes a single T cell receptor (beta chain). No antigen is known for it. No base qualities exist here, and no much larger clone lies one base off it. These data come from a study of cytomegalovirus exposure and HLA in healthy donors (dated by TCRdb to 2017 to 2019). In terms of the full investigation: The 500 to 800 repertoires of the first cohort and the roughly 110 validation repertoires were produced on the same platform, according to a later analysis. The study aimed to test whether cataloging public T cell receptors could reveal signatures of past pathogen exposure. In addition to the first cohort of approximately 670 subjects, a separate validation cohort of approximately 110 different subjects was used. To predict cytomegalovirus infection status, the study combined high-throughput TCR immunosequencing, statistical association of individual TCRs with disease status, and machine learning.

Overall results and qualifications from the work: A later analysis lacked HLA typing for the validation cohort, so it scored co-occurrence in that cohort across all 110 or so repertoires. According to the authors, the approach could potentially be generalized to other disease states and immunological phenotypes. Most TCR sequences were observed very rarely across donors, whereas some public TCRs were present in many individuals. In a later analysis, TCRs clustered in the first cohort were found to also tend to co-occur in the roughly 110 validation repertoires, with 90% to 95% of cluster scores above 0. The classifier was reported to diagnose cytomegalovirus status with high specificity and sensitivity in both the original cohort and the validation cohort. In the study, 164 TCR beta chains were listed as associated with cytomegalovirus. Three of the identified cytomegalovirus-associated TCR beta chains were confirmed in vitro to be specific for cytomegalovirus antigens.

Its CDR3 holds 14 amino acids, cysteine through phenylalanine. The retained sequence is limited to the CDR3, 42 bases, with the frame set at the first base. Taken from the germline V gene, the CDR1 and CDR2 loops are SGHNT and YENEEA. Here V drops 5 bases and J drops 1 base, and the junction holds 4 bases not matched to any gene. Libraries were constructed by the immunoSEQ multiplex PCR assay. As for the authors' bioinformatics: To diagnose cytomegalovirus status from the catalog of TCR beta chain sequences, a statistical classification framework was built. Not all clones reach the TCRdb copy of this immuneACCESS table, which keeps in-frame sequences only. Checked studies attribute under half of the gap to unresolved V genes and leave the rest unexplained. V and J calls and clone size are those listed in that table; D and trimming were worked out from the DNA. The sample table contains fewer than 95,000 clones; only one count was recorded for more than 70% of them. The ten biggest clones cover roughly 12% of the sample.

Donors formed part of the validation cohort, which comprised 120 subjects and was distinct from the first cohort of 690 or so subjects. The sequencing sample was made of PBMCs. The chain is made from TRBV11-3 and TRBJ2-5; TRBD1 agrees with 7 junctional bases. The clonotype originates from a young woman in good health and CMV-seropositive. The DNA sequence follows: TGTGCCAGCAGCGTCTACAGGGGCCAAGAGACCCAGTACTTC. It is translated as CASSVYRGQETQYF.